A selection of T cell receptor beta chains follows, all from one sample in a study of cytomegalovirus exposure and HLA in healthy donors. Method: immunoSEQ multiplex PCR; TCRdb's copy keeps in-frame clones and lacks some. The data contain under 110,000 clones, around three quarters of them singletons. Specimen: PBMCs. The receptors originated from a man between 35 and 55 years old in good health and CMV-seronegative. The conserved cysteine and the conserved F or W are not part of the CDR3 here.

V gene	CDR3 protein
TRBV2	APRLAGGYEQF
TRBV5-1	ASSLALAGGGDTQY
TRBV7-2	ASTGTGGLNTEAF
TRBV6-1	ASMGRAGGSYEQY
TRBV10-3	AISGYNRGPNTGELF
TRBV5-1	ASSLSPGGKDEKLF
TRBV11-1	ASSLISGPVETQY
TRBV5-4	ASSFGQSSSYEQY
TRBV4-1	ASSQSTAPYNEQF
TRBV4-2	ASSPQGFTDTQY
TRBV29-1	SVRQGGGNIQY
TRBV29-1	SVDDGRWTEAF
TRBV4-3	ASSQDGGAGNQPQH
TRBV11-2	ASSFSNTISGNTIY
TRBV27	ASSPRGTQNYNEQF
TRBV5-8	ASSLNQEGAYSNQPQH
TRBV19	ASSILGQGGEKLF
TRBV6-5	ASRPGRSNEKLF
TRBV20-1	SASRRVGYT
TRBV2	ASSPLAGQF
TRBV7-6	ASSLAQGRMNTEAF
TRBV7-2	ASRTVNTGELF
TRBV27	ASSSQRSGANVLT
TRBV10-1	ASSEHRGGYEQY
TRBV5-1	ASSRDRSRYT
TRBV7-7	ASSLGTGPETQY
TRBV6-5	ASSYRAGDTDTQY
TRBV19	ASSIDRWTANTEAF
TRBV11-2	ASSLRTGVNTDTQY
TRBV5-4	ASSRGPGNTEAF
TRBV13	ASSLGLAGASTDTQY
TRBV7-2	ASSLTGRTSSPGDTQY
TRBV28	ATLVGGSTDTQY
TRBV10-2	ASSGGTSGGQQF
TRBV6-5	ASSFNSGANVLT
TRBV7-9	ASSLGANTGELF
TRBV19	AVQGGGQGASRSSYNEQF
TRBV6-1	ASSPTTGGSGYT
TRBV6-5	ASSYSALAGGQPQH
TRBV30	AWSVTGATEAF
TRBV7-9	ASSPGGGVTYNEQF
TRBV29-1	SVEVSGGRDTQY
TRBV7-9	ASSLRNERGTYNEQF
TRBV10-3	AIQGTYGYT
TRBV11-3	ASSLDHSPGTGELF
TRBV18	ASSPGQGGGQPQH
TRBV5-4	ASSYGDSGEKLF
TRBV7-2	ASSLDRSYGYT
TRBV18	ASSIPGGVSEQY
TRBV4-1	ASSQDGQGEAF
TRBV5-1	ASSFTGLRNEKLF